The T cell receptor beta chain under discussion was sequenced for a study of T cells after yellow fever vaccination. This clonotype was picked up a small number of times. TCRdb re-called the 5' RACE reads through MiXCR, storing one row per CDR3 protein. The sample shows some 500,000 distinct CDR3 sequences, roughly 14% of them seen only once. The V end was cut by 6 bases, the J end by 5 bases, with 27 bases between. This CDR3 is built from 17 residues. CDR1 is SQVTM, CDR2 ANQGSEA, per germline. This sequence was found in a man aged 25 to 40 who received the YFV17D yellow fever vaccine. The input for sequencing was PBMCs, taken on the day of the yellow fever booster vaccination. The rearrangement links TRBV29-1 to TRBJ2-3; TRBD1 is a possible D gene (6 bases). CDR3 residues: CSVAERGISLLEDTQYF. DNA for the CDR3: TGCAGCGTCGCCGAGAGGGGGATTAGCTTATTAGAAGATACGCAGTATTTT.